This T cell receptor (beta chain) was observed in a study of metastatic and nonmetastatic thyroid tumors. Looking at the study overall: Samples came from malignant and benign thyroid patients, and repertoires were compared across blood and tumor or nodule tissue. Findings of the study overall: Malignant thyroid tumors reportedly exceeded benign nodules significantly in TCR beta diversity, with the difference appearing in blood and tumor.

With respect to this clone: The antigen is not known.

Authors' methods: Built for papillary thyroid cancer, a distant-metastasis classifier drew on CDR3 differences across clinicopathological groups. TCRdb re-clonotyped the PCR reads via MiXCR. Here the V and J calls rest on TCRdb's processing, not on the authors' analysis. Among approximately 38,000 clones listed, about 33% were seen once. Germline loops: CDR1 DFQATT, CDR2 SNEGSKA (reference sequence). The CDR3 runs to 15 residues. Trimming pared 7 bases from V and 1 base from J, leaving 20 bases between. No treatment had been given to any patient before thyroid surgery. The clonotype comes from a female donor with papillary thyroid cancer or a benign thyroid nodule (not recorded which). Some clones in this sample may be carry-over from other donors' samples. This rearrangement joins TRBV20-1 to TRBJ2-7; the D gene is possibly TRBD2 (6 bases). Sequences were obtained from tumor tissue. For the CDR3, the DNA is TGCAGTGGGACTAAGTTAGCGGACTTATCCTACGAGCAGTACTTC. It codes for CSGTKLADLSYEQYF.